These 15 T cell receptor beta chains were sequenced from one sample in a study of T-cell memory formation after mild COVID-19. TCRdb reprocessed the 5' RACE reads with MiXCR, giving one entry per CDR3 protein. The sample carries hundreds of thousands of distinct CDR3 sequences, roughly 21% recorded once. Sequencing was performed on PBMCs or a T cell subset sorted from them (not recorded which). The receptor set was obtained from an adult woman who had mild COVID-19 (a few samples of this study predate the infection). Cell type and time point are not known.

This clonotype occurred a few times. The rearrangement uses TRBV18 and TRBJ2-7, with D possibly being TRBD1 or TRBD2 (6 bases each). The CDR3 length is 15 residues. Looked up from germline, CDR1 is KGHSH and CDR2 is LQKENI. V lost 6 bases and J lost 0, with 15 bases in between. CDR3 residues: CASSPGAGHSYEQYF. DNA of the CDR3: TGTGCCAGCTCTCCCGGTGCGGGACACTCCTACGAGCAGTACTTC.

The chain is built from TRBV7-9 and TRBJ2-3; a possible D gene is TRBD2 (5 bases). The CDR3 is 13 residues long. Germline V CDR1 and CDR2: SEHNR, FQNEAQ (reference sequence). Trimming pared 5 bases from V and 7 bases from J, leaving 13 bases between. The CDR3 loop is CASSPPDSNTQYF. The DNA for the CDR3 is TGTGCCAGCAGCCCCCCGGACTCGAATACGCAGTATTTT.

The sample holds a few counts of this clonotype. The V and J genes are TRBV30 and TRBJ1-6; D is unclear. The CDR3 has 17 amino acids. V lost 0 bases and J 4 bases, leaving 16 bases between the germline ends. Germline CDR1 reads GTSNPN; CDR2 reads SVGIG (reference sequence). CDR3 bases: TGTGCCTGGAGTGTCCCCCCTCGGCGGCGTTATAATTCACCCCTCCACTTT. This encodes CAWSVPPRRRYNSPLHF.

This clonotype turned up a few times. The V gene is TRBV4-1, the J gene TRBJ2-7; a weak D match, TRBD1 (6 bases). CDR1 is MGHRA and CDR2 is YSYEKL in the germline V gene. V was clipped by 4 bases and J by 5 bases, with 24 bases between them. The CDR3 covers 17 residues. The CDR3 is CASSLDRIESPVDEQYF. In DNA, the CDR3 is TGCGCCAGCAGCCTTGACAGGATTGAAAGTCCCGTTGACGAGCAGTACTTC.

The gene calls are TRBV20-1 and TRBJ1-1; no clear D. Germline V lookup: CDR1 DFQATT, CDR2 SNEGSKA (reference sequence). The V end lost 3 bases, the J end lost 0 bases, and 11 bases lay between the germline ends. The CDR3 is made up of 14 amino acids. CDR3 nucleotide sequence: TGCAGTGCTAGTCTCGGAAACATGAACACTGAAGCTTTCTTT. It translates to CSASLGNMNTEAFF.

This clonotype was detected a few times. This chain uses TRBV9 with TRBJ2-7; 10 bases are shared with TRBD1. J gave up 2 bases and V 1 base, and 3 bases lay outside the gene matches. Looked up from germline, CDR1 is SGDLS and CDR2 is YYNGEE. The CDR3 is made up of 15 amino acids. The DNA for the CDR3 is TGTGCCAGCAGCGTATCCGGGACAGGGGCCTACGAGCAGTACTTC. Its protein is CASSVSGTGAYEQYF.

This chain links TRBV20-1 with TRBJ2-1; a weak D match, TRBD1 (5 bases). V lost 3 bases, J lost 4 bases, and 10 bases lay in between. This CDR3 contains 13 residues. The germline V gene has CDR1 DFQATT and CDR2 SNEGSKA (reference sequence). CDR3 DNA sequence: TGCAGTGCTAGGGACAACGTATACAATGAGCAGTTCTTC. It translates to CSARDNVYNEQFF.

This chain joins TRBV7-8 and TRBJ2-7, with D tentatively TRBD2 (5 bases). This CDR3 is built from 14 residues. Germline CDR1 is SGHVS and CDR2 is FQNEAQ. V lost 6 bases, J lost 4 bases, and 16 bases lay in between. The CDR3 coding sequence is TGTGCCAGCAGTTCCGAGGCGGGTTCATACGAGCAGTACTTC. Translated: CASSSEAGSYEQYF.

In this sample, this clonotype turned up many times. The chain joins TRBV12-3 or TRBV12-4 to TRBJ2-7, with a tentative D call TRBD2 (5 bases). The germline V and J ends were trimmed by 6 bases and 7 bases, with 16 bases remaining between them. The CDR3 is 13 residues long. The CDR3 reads CASSPFGDMEQYF. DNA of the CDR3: TGTGCCAGCAGCCCATTCGGGGATATGGAGCAGTACTTC.

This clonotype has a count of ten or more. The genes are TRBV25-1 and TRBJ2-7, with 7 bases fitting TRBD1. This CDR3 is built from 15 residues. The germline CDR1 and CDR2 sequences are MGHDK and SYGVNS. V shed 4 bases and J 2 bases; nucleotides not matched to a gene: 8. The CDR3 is CASSASNRGAYEQYF. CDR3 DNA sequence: TGTGCCAGCAGTGCCTCGAACAGGGGCGCCTACGAGCAGTACTTC.

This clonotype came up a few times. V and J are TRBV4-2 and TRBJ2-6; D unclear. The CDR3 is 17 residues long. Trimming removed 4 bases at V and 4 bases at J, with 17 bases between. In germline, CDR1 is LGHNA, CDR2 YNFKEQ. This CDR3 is CASSPTPPVPGANVLTF. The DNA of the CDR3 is TGTGCCAGCAGCCCCACTCCCCCGGTCCCGGGGGCCAACGTCCTGACTTTC.

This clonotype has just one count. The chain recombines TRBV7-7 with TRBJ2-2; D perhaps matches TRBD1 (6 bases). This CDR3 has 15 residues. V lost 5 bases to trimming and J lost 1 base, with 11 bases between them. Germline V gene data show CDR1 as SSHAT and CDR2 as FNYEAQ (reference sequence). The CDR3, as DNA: TGTGCCAGCAGCCCGACGACAGGGAACACCGGGGAGCTGTTTTTT. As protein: CASSPTTGNTGELFF.

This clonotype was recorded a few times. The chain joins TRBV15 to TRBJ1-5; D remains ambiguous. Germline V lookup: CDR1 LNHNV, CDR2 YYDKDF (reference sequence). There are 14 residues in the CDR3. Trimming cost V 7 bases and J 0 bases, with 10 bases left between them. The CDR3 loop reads CATTKAYSNQPQHF. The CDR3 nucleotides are TGTGCCACCACCAAAGCCTATAGCAATCAGCCCCAGCATTTT. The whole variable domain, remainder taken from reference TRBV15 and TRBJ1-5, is DAMVIQNPRYQVTQFGKPVTLSCSQTLNHNVMYWYQQKSSQAPKLLFHYYDKDFNNEADTPDNFQSRRPNTSFCFLDIRSPGLGDTAMYLCATTKAYSNQPQHFGDGTRLSIL.

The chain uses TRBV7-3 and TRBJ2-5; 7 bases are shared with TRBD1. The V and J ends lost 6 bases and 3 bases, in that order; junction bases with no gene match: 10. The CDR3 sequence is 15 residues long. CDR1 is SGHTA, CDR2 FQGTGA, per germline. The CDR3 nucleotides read TGTGCCAGCAGTCAACAGACAGGGCTGGAAGAGACCCAGTACTTC. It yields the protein CASSQQTGLEETQYF.

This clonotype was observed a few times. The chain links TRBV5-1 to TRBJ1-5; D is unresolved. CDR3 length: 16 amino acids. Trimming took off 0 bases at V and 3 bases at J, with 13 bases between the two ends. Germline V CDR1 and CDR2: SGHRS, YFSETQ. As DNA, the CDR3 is TGCGCCAGCAGCTTGGCCGGGCCTGGCCCCAATCAGCCCCAGCATTTT. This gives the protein CASSLAGPGPNQPQHF.